This T cell receptor (beta chain) was sequenced in a study of neurological immune-mediated disorders. Study results and caveats: Private repertoires in all groups were suggested, as expanded clones shared no CDR3 amino acid sequences across subjects.

J was trimmed by 8 bases and V by 7 bases; bases with no gene match: 8. The CDR3 covers 12 residues. Per the germline V gene, CDR1 is DFQATT and CDR2 is SNEGSKA (reference sequence). Each CDR3 protein gets one entry after TCRdb re-called the 5' RACE reads with MiXCR. Of tens of thousands of distinct CDR3 sequences listed, nearly 3.5% are singletons. This clonotype appeared a few times. As yet, its antigen is unknown. A read error may be the cause here, since a much bigger clone is one base away. The sequencing input was PBMCs. This clonotype was obtained from a middle-aged man with multiple sclerosis. The gene calls are TRBV20-1 and TRBJ2-1, with 7 bases fitting TRBD2. CDR3 coding DNA: TGCAGTGATGGCCGGACTAGTGATGAGCAGTTCTTC. As protein: CSDGRTSDEQFF.